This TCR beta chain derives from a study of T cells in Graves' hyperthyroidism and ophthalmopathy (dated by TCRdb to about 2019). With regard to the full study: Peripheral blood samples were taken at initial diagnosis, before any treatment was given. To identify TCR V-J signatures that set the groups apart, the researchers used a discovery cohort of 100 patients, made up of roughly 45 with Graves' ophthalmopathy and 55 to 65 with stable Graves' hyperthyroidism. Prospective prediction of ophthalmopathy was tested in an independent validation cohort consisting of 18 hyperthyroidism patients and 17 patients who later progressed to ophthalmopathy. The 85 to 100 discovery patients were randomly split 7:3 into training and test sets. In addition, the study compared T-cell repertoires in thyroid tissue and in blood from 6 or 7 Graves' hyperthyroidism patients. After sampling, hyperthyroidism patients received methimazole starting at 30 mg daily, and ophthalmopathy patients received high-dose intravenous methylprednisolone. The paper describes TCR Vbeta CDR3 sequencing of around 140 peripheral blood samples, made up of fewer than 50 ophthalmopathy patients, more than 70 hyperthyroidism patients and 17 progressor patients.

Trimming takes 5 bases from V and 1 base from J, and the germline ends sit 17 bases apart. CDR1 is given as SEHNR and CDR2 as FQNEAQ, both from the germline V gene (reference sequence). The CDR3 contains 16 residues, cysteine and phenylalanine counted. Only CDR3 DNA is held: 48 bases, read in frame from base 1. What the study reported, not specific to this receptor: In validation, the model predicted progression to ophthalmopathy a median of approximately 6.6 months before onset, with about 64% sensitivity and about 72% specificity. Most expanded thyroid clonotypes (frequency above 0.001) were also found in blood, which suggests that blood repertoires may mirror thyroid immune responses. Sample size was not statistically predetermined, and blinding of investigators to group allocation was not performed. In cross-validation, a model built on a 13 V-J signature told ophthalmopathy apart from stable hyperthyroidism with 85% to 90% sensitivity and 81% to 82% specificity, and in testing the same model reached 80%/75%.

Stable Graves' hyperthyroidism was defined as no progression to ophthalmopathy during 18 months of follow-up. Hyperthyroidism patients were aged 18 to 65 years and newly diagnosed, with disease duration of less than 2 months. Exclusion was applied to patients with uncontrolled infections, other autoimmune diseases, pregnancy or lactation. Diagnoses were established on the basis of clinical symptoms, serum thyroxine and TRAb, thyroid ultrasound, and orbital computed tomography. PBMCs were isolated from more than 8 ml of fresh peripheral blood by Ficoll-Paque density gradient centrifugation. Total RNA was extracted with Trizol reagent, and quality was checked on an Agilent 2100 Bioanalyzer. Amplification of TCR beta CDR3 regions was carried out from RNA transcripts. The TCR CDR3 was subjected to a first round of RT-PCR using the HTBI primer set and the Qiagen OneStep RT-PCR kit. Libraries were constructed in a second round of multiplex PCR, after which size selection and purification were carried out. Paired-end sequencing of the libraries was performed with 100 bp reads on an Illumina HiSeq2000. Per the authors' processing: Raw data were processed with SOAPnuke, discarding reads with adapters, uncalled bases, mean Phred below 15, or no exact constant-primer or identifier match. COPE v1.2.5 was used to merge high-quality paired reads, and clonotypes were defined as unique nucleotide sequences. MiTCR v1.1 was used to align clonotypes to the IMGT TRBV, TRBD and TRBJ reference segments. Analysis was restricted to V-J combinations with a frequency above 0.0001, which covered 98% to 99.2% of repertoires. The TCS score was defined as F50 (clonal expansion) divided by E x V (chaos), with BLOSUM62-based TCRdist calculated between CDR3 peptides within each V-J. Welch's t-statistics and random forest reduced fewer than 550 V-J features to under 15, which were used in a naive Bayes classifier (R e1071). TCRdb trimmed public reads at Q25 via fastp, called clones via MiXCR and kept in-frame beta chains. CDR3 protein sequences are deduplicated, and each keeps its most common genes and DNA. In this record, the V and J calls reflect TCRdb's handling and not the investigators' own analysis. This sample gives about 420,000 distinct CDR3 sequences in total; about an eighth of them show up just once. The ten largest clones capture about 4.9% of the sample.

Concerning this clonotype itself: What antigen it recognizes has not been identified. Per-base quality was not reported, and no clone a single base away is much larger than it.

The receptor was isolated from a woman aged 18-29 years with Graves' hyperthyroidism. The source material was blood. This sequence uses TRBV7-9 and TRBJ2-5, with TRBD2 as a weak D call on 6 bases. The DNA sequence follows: TGTGCCAGCAGCCCCCCCGGGGGACCGTTCCAAGAGACCCAGTACTTC. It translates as CASSPPGGPFQETQYF.